Detailed here is one T cell receptor (beta chain). Its antigen is unknown. Profiled with immunoSEQ multiplex PCR; TCRdb holds only in-frame clones, not every one. Counted here are about 65,000 clones, about 85% occurring once; the ten biggest clones make up over 4%. Deletions cut 8 bases from V and 3 bases from J, with 11 bases between. In germline, CDR1 is SGHVS, CDR2 FQNEAQ. This CDR3 is built from 13 residues. This sample is drawn from a study of a mutant IDH1 vaccine in newly diagnosed glioma. Whole-study context: Patients underwent eight vaccinations, which took place in weeks 1, 3, 5, 7, 11, 15, 19 and 23.

The time point was: week 23, last vaccination. A 20-mer mutant IDH1 peptide at 300 ug was injected subcutaneously with topical imiquimod. Study results and caveats: Pseudoprogression apparently lacked any relation to changes in top peripheral T cell clonotypes.

The TCR comes from a man aged 25-45 years with glioma. The V call is TRBV7-8, the J call TRBJ2-1; D tentatively reads TRBD1 or TRBD2 (5 bases each). The specimen was PBMCs, collected from a glioma patient whose treatment included an IDH1 peptide vaccine. CDR3 sequence: CASAEGRYNEQFF. As DNA, the CDR3 is TGTGCCAGCGCCGAGGGGCGCTACAATGAGCAGTTCTTC.